This TCR beta chain was obtained from a study of beta chain features in type 1 diabetes. Findings and caveats of the study: Amplification by PCR could prefer shorter templates, with the same effect in patients and controls.

There are a few counts of this clone. Its antigen is not identified. This specimen includes other DNA sequences encoding the same CDR3. Trimming cost V 3 bases and J 0 bases, with 12 bases left between them. CDR1 is MGHDK, CDR2 SYGVNS, per germline. This CDR3 is 16 amino acids long. Cell sorting via CD45RO/CCR7/CD25/CD127/CD95/CD27 was performed to obtain CD4+ naive, central memory, regulatory and stem cell-like memory cells. Since all of the isolated RNA was reverse transcribed, expressed TCRB transcripts were what got sequenced. The protocol was immunoSEQ multiplex PCR, while the TCRdb copy is restricted to in-frame clones and leaves out a portion. The table records some 900,000 clones, 15% to 20% of them present only once.

The V and J genes are TRBV25-1 and TRBJ2-1; D gene ambiguous. This receptor was identified in a woman younger than 30 in good health. Material for sequencing was naive CD4+ T cells from blood. CDR3 nucleotide sequence: TGTGCCAGCAGTGATTTTGACGGCTACTCCTACAATGAGCAGTTCTTC. Protein: CASSDFDGYSYNEQFF.